A selection of T cell receptor beta chains follows, all from one sample in a study of T-cell memory formation after mild COVID-19. TCRdb independently ran MiXCR on the 5' RACE reads; one entry per CDR3 protein. The data contain hundreds of thousands of distinct CDR3 sequences, more than 20% of them singletons. The specimen was PBMCs or a T cell subset sorted from them (not recorded which). The receptors here all came from an adult woman who had mild COVID-19 (a few samples of this study predate the infection). Cell type and time point are not known. Both conserved end residues are part of each CDR3. A D gene is named only where the DNA matches it firmly. The size field is filled for only some rows; it gives once, few, many or a size class.

>TRBV5-1|TRBD1|TRBJ2-5|-
TGCGCCAGCAGCTTAGCCCGGACAGGGGGAATTGGGGAGACCCAGTACTTC
CASSLARTGGIGETQYF
>TRBV7-3|-|TRBJ1-2|few
TGTGCCAGCAGCGCTACCGGAAGCTATGGCTACACCTTC
CASSATGSYGYTF
>TRBV7-9|-|TRBJ2-5|-
TGTGCCAGCAGCTTAGTAACAGGGCAACAAGAGACCCAGTACTTC
CASSLVTGQQETQYF
>TRBV11-3|TRBD1|TRBJ2-7|few
TGTGCCAGCAGCCCATCAGGGACAGGCTACGAGCAGTACTTC
CASSPSGTGYEQYF
>TRBV14|-|TRBJ2-3|-
TGTGCCAGCAGCCCCCGACTAGTGAGGAGCACAGATACGCAGTATTTT
CASSPRLVRSTDTQYF
>TRBV6-1|-|TRBJ1-4|few
TGTGCCAGCACTCTATGGACGGAATCTAATGAAAAACTGTTTTTT
CASTLWTESNEKLFF
>TRBV5-1|-|TRBJ1-6|-
TGCGCCAGCAGCCCGGAGGCTGAACTACTTTCACCCCTCCACTTT
CASSPEAELLSPLHF
>TRBV7-9|-|TRBJ1-5|-
TGTGCCAGCAGCTTAGCAACGGCAGGATCAAGCAATCAGCCCCAGCATTTT
CASSLATAGSSNQPQHF
>TRBV7-9|-|TRBJ1-2|-
TGTGCCAGCAGCTTAGGTCTCCAAGAAAGCTATGGCTACACCTTC
CASSLGLQESYGYTF
>TRBV11-2|-|TRBJ2-7|once
TGTGCCAGCAGCCCATCACAGGGAACCTACGAGCAGTACTTC
CASSPSQGTYEQYF
>TRBV25-1|-|TRBJ1-5|-
TGTGCCAGCACCATAATAGGGGACCAGCCCCAGCATTTT
CASTIIGDQPQHF
>TRBV7-2|TRBD1|TRBJ2-1|-
TGTGCCAGCAGCGGGTACACAGGGGGCTCGGTCAATGAGCAGTTCTTC
CASSGYTGGSVNEQFF
>TRBV19|-|TRBJ2-3|few
TGTGCCAGTCTCCAGCGGCAGACAGATACGCAGTATTTT
CASLQRQTDTQYF
>TRBV5-6|-|TRBJ2-7|many
TGTGCCAGCAGCTTGTTCCTGACAACCTACGAGCAGTACTTC
CASSLFLTTYEQYF
>TRBV4-2|TRBD1|TRBJ1-2|-
TGTGCCAGCAGCCAGTCAGGGGGCTATGGCTACACCTTC
CASSQSGGYGYTF
>TRBV30|-|TRBJ2-1|-
TGTGCCTGGAGTGCCCATGGCGATGAGCAGTTCTTC
CAWSAHGDEQFF
>TRBV20-1|-|TRBJ2-1|-
TGCAGTGCTAGTTACAGCTCCTACAATGAGCAGTTCTTC
CSASYSSYNEQFF
>TRBV12-3/TRBV12-4|TRBD1|TRBJ1-5|few
TGTGCCAGCAGTCCGACAGGGGGGTATAGCAATCAGCCCCAGCATTTT
CASSPTGGYSNQPQHF
>TRBV30|-|TRBJ2-3|few
TGTGCCTGGAATGGACAGATCACAGATACGCAGTATTTT
CAWNGQITDTQYF
>TRBV5-6|TRBD1|TRBJ1-1|few
TGTGCCAGCAGCTTGGCCCTTCGGACAGGGTTGATCACTGAAGCTTTCTTT
CASSLALRTGLITEAFF
>TRBV10-3|TRBD1|TRBJ2-7|few
TGTGCCGCCACCGGGACAGGGGACTTCGAGCAGTACTTC
CAATGTGDFEQYF
>TRBV2|TRBD1|TRBJ1-5|-
TGTGCCAGCACAGGGGGAGACAGTAGCAATCAGCCCCAGCATTTT
CASTGGDSSNQPQHF
>TRBV27|-|TRBJ2-1|-
TGTGCCAGCAGTGTTCAGGGTTCTGAGCAGTTCTTC
CASSVQGSEQFF
>TRBV5-1|-|TRBJ2-7|-
TGCGCCAGCAGCTTGCTCCAAGGGACCCAAGGTTCCTACGAGCAGTACTTC
CASSLLQGTQGSYEQYF
>TRBV20-1|TRBD2|TRBJ2-3|-
TGCAGTGCCAGACTAGCGGGAATCACAGATACGCAGTATTTT
CSARLAGITDTQYF
>TRBV12-3/TRBV12-4|-|TRBJ2-7|-
TGTGCCAGCAGTTTGGAGGGGCCGATTACCTACGAGCAGTACTTC
CASSLEGPITYEQYF
>TRBV9|TRBD2|TRBJ2-3|-
TGTGCCAGCAGCGTAGAAGCGGGGGGACTTGTTCCGCAGTATTTT
CASSVEAGGLVPQYF
>TRBV12-3/TRBV12-4|-|TRBJ1-1|few
TGTGCCAGCAGTCCTTACCCCGGAGGGGAAGCTTTCTTT
CASSPYPGGEAFF
>TRBV29-1|-|TRBJ2-1|few
TGCAGCGTTGAAAGGGAGAGCTCCTACAATGAGCAGTTCTTC
CSVERESSYNEQFF
>TRBV12-3/TRBV12-4|TRBD2|TRBJ2-1|few
TGTGCCAGCAGCGTAGCGGGGGGGCCAGGGGAGCAGTTCTTC
CASSVAGGPGEQFF
>TRBV29-1|TRBD1|TRBJ2-2|few
TGCAGCGGAGAGGGGGCCACCGGGGAGCTGTTTTTT
CSGEGATGELFF
>TRBV29-1|-|TRBJ2-1|many
TGCAGCGTTGGAGGCGGCAACAATGAGCAGTTCTTC
CSVGGGNNEQFF
>TRBV9|-|TRBJ1-6|-
TGTGCCAGCAGCGTAGCTGCAGGTGGCGGGTCACCCCTCCACTTT
CASSVAAGGGSPLHF
>TRBV12-3/TRBV12-4|-|TRBJ2-1|once
TGTGCCAGCAGTTTAGTCCGCTGGCTGTACAATGAGCAGTTCTTC
CASSLVRWLYNEQFF
>TRBV12-3/TRBV12-4|-|TRBJ2-3|-
TGTGCCAGCAGCCCCCCGAGGGCCGCGGGGACGCAGTATTTT
CASSPPRAAGTQYF
>TRBV5-1|TRBD2|TRBJ2-7|-
TGCGCCAGCAGCCCCGGTGTAGCGGGTGCCTACGAGCAGTACTTC
CASSPGVAGAYEQYF
>TRBV3-1|-|TRBJ2-7|few
TGTGCCAGCAGCCACGGAGGGGCCGAGCAGTACTTC
CASSHGGAEQYF
>TRBV19|-|TRBJ2-2|-
TGTGCCAGTAGTAGTCAAAGCACCGGGGAGCTGTTTTTT
CASSSQSTGELFF
>TRBV18|-|TRBJ2-5|many
TGTGCCAGCAGTCCCCGGGGGCAAGAGACCCAGTACTTC
CASSPRGQETQYF
>TRBV5-1|-|TRBJ2-3|few
TGCGCCAGCAGCTTCGACGGTACCATTTATCCGTATTTT
CASSFDGTIYPYF
>TRBV21-1|-|TRBJ2-1|few
TGTGCCAGCAGCAAGGTGCCTGGTGGGACAGGAATACCCTTCTCCTACAATGAGCAGTTCTTC
CASSKVPGGTGIPFSYNEQFF
>TRBV29-1|TRBD1|TRBJ2-1|-
TGCAGCGTTGGACAGGGGCGTACCTTATCCTACAATGAGCAGTTCTTC
CSVGQGRTLSYNEQFF
>TRBV7-6|TRBD2|TRBJ2-3|few
TGTGCCAGCAGCTTAGCACGGGAGGGTACAGATACGCAGTATTTT
CASSLAREGTDTQYF
>TRBV2|TRBD1|TRBJ1-2|few
TGTGCCAGCAGTGACGGAGGGGGCGATAGCTATGGCTACACCTTC
CASSDGGGDSYGYTF
>TRBV6-6|TRBD2|TRBJ2-1|-
TGTGCCAGCAGTTACTCGACTAGCGGGGCCTTCCAACGCTCCTACAATGAGCAGTTCTTC
CASSYSTSGAFQRSYNEQFF
>TRBV4-2|-|TRBJ1-5|-
TGTGCCAGCAGCCAAGAAGGGCGGGAGGGCCAGCCCCAGCATTTT
CASSQEGREGQPQHF
>TRBV10-3|-|TRBJ2-3|-
TGTGCCATCAGTAAAGCGGGTGAGACAGATACGCAGTATTTT
CAISKAGETDTQYF
>TRBV2|TRBD2|TRBJ2-5|-
TGTGCCAGCAGTCCAGGACTAGCGCAGACCCAGTACTTC
CASSPGLAQTQYF
>TRBV15|-|TRBJ2-4|few
TGTGCCACCAGCAGAGATCGACGGACGGGGTTTCGGAATGAAAACATTCAGTACTTC
CATSRDRRTGFRNENIQYF
>TRBV7-8|TRBD2|TRBJ2-7|-
TGTGCCAGCCAGAGGCGGGAGGACTCCTACGAGCAGTACTTC
CASQRREDSYEQYF
>TRBV7-3|TRBD1|TRBJ2-2|few
TGTGCCAGCAGCTTCCGACAGGGGCACGGGGAGCTGTTTTTT
CASSFRQGHGELFF
>TRBV10-3|-|TRBJ2-3|few
TGTGCCATCGGAGGCACAGATACGCAGTATTTT
CAIGGTDTQYF
>TRBV7-6|TRBD2|TRBJ2-5|-
TGTGCCAGCAGCTTAGGGGCGTTAACCGGGACTAGCGGGACGGGGGAGACCCAGTACTTC
CASSLGALTGTSGTGETQYF
>TRBV9|-|TRBJ1-2|-
TGTGCCAGCAGCGTAGTGGAGACACCGTATGGCTACACCTTC
CASSVVETPYGYTF
>TRBV5-1|-|TRBJ2-2|few
TGCGCCAGCAGCCCTAGGGCCGGGAGCACCGGGGAGCTGTTTTTT
CASSPRAGSTGELFF
>TRBV29-1|-|TRBJ2-5|-
TGCAGCGTTCTCCCGGACACGACCCGGGCCCAGTACTTC
CSVLPDTTRAQYF
>TRBV19|-|TRBJ2-1|few
TGTGCCAGTAGTTCGTCCCAAAGCGTCTCCTACAATGAGCAGTTCTTC
CASSSSQSVSYNEQFF
>TRBV9|-|TRBJ2-7|few
TGTGCCAGCAGCCCCGTGGGGAGCTCCTACGAGCAGTACTTC
CASSPVGSSYEQYF
>TRBV4-1|-|TRBJ2-1|once
TGCGCCAGCAGCCCGGTCGATAGTATATACAATGAGCAGTTCTTC
CASSPVDSIYNEQFF